These 11 T cell receptor beta chains were all obtained from the same sample, sequenced in a study of T cell repertoires in cytomegalovirus infection. TCRdb re-called the reads with MiXCR, one entry per CDR3 protein. The sample holds some 680,000 distinct CDR3 sequences, approximately 40% seen once. The specimen was PBMCs. All receptors derive from a human donor in good health (CMV status not recorded). Some clones in this sample may be carry-over from other donors' samples.

The chain links TRBV7-9 to TRBJ1-1, with 7 bases lining up with TRBD1. Germline V lookup: CDR1 SEHNR, CDR2 FQNEAQ (reference sequence). J was trimmed by 1 base and V by 5 bases; bases with no gene match: 4. The CDR3 extends over 14 amino acids. The CDR3 DNA reads as TGTGCCAGCAGCGCGACAGGGAGGAACACTGAAGCTTTCTTT. Its translation is CASSATGRNTEAFF.

This clonotype was observed a single time. Since no conserved phenylalanine or tryptophan closes the CDR3, a read error is the likely cause. CDR3 protein: CASSPWTSQETQYL. CDR3 nucleotide sequence: TGTGCCAGCAGCCCCTGGACCTCACAAGAGACCCAGTACTTA. The chain recombines TRBV14 with TRBJ2-5; D gene unclear. This CDR3 spans 14 amino acids. Germline CDR1 is SGHDN and CDR2 is FVKESK. Trimming cost V 4 bases and J 2 bases, with 11 bases left between them.

This clonotype was found a few times. The J gene is TRBJ2-1, the V gene TRBV29-1, with D perhaps TRBD2 (5 bases). Trimming removed 0 bases at V and 9 bases at J, with 9 bases between. This CDR3 has 12 residues. The V gene's germline CDR1 is SQVTM and CDR2 ANQGSEA. The CDR3 region is CSVEEGSAEQFF. DNA of the CDR3: TGCAGCGTTGAAGAGGGTAGCGCTGAGCAGTTCTTC.

The chain is built from TRBV20-1 and TRBJ1-1, with TRBD1 matching over 8 bases. CDR3 length: 14 residues. V was clipped by 7 bases and J by 0 bases; unmatched bases: 7. Germline V gene data show CDR1 as DFQATT and CDR2 as SNEGSKA (reference sequence). In DNA, the CDR3 is TGCAGTGGTCATAAGGGACAGGTGAACACTGAAGCTTTCTTT. Translating gives CSGHKGQVNTEAFF.

This clonotype has only a few counts. The chain uses TRBV6-5 and TRBJ2-5; possible D gene TRBD1, 6 bases. V lost 0 bases, J lost 2 bases, and 10 bases lay in between. The CDR3 totals 15 residues. Looked up from germline, CDR1 is MNHEY and CDR2 is SVGAGI. CDR3 nucleotides: TGTGCCAGCAGTTACTCCGGGACACCTCAAGAGACCCAGTACTTC. It translates to CASSYSGTPQETQYF.

This sequence joins TRBV28 and TRBJ1-2; no reliable D call. The germline V gene has CDR1 MDHEN and CDR2 SYDVKM. The CDR3 totals 13 residues. The V end lost 8 bases, the J end lost 2 bases, and 12 bases lay between the germline ends. DNA for the CDR3: TGTGCCAGCCGCCACAGAAGAAACTATGGCTACACCTTC. Residues: CASRHRRNYGYTF.

The chain employs TRBV5-1 and TRBJ2-7; tentatively, D is TRBD1 (5 bases). Germline CDR1 and CDR2: SGHRS and YFSETQ. The V end lost 4 bases, the J end lost 2 bases, and 13 bases lay between the germline ends. The CDR3 consists of 14 residues. DNA for the CDR3: TGCGCCAGCAGCACCCAGGGTGGGACCTACGAGCAGTACTTC. This sequence encodes CASSTQGGTYEQYF.

This clonotype was seen ten or more times. V is TRBV4-1 and J is TRBJ1-1; D perhaps matches TRBD1 (6 bases). The V gene's germline CDR1 is MGHRA and CDR2 YSYEKL. Trimming shortened V by 1 base and J by 1 base, and 16 bases separated the two germline ends. CDR3 length: 17 amino acids. CDR3 nucleotide sequence: TGCGCCAGCAGCCAAGTTAGGCCAGGGACATCGAACACTGAAGCTTTCTTT. Translation gives CASSQVRPGTSNTEAFF.

This sequence joins TRBV5-1 and TRBJ1-1; the D gene is possibly TRBD1 (6 bases). V was shortened by 4 bases and J by 13 bases, with 32 bases between the two germline ends. This CDR3 spans 17 amino acids. CDR1 is SGHRS and CDR2 is YFSETQ in the germline V gene. Written as DNA, the CDR3 is TGCGCCAGCAGCCACCCCCCGGGAGGGATGGGGGCACTGAAGCTTTTCTTT. Its translation is CASSHPPGGMGALKLFF. Full variable domain (missing parts from reference TRBV5-1 and TRBJ1-1): KAGVTQTPRYLIKTRGQQVTLSCSPISGHRSVSWYQQTPGQGLQFLFEYFSETQRNKGNFPGRFSGRQFSNSRSEMNVSTLELGDSALYLCASSHPPGGMGALKLFFGQGTRLTVV.

This chain joins TRBV19 and TRBJ1-4; D may be TRBD1 (5 bases). V lost 7 bases and J 6 bases, leaving 9 bases between the germline ends. Germline loops: CDR1 LNHDA, CDR2 SQIVND (reference sequence). This CDR3 spans 12 amino acids. Written as DNA, the CDR3 is TGTGCCAGTACCGGGACGGATGAAAAACTGTTTTTT. It yields the protein CASTGTDEKLFF.

Only a few counts were recorded for this clonotype. The rearrangement links TRBV12-3 or TRBV12-4 to TRBJ2-6; D is unclear. The CDR3 is 16 amino acids. Trimming removed 2 bases at V and 0 bases at J, with 8 bases between. The CDR3 DNA follows: TGTGCCAGCAGTTTAATGACGGGCTCTGGGGCCAACGTCCTGACTTTC. Encoded protein: CASSLMTGSGANVLTF.